This T cell receptor (beta chain) was identified during a study of beta chain features in type 1 diabetes. Study findings and constraints: Whether TCRB rearrangement is influenced by HLA type was left unresolved in this analysis.

All of the isolated RNA was reverse transcribed, so expressed TCRB transcripts were sequenced. Sequenced by immunoSEQ multiplex PCR; TCRdb stores in-frame clones only, minus some. Counted here are approximately 380,000 clones, more than 13% occurring once; the ten biggest clones make up roughly 0.019%. This clone was found a few times. What it binds is not known. Other nucleotide sequences in the sample specify the same CDR3. The CDR3 is 13 residues long. Per the germline V gene, CDR1 is GTSNPN and CDR2 is SVGIG (reference sequence). The germline V and J ends were trimmed by 0 bases and 4 bases, with 7 bases remaining between them.

The sequence derives from a woman in her late teens or twenties in good health. Sequencing was done on a sample of naive CD4+ T cells from blood. The chain uses TRBV30 and TRBJ1-5; D remains unclear. The CDR3 here is CAWSVRGNQPQHF. Written as DNA, the CDR3 is TGTGCCTGGAGTGTACGGGGTAATCAGCCCCAGCATTTT.